This T cell receptor (beta chain) was captured in a study of CD8 T cells in ankylosing spondylitis (dated by TCRdb to 2016 to 2017). Study-wide context: The study profiled T cell receptor beta repertoires in healthy donors and ankylosing spondylitis patients to find disease-linked TCR variants. In total, the full study cohort was made up of 108 healthy donors and 25 ankylosing spondylitis patients. Peripheral blood was sampled, and synovial fluid was additionally collected from ankylosing spondylitis patients.

The paper as a whole reports these results and caveats: Blood from ankylosing spondylitis patients appeared to be characterized by a TCR beta motif composed of 7 to 9 highly homologous amino acid variants. According to the report, matched synovial fluid samples from ankylosing spondylitis patients were significantly enriched for the disease-linked clones. Some of the motif variants had been reported before in the synovial fluid and blood of reactive arthritis patients, a finding that suggests common disease-initiation mechanisms. The disease-linked clones showed a CD8+ phenotype and occurred at relatively low frequencies in peripheral blood.

To note about this clonotype: No antigen is known for it. Base qualities are missing; no much larger clone stands one base away.

The run used an Illumina HiSeq 2500. TCR beta libraries were prepared by quantitative 5'-RACE with molecular barcodes. The study's own analysis went as follows. To identify disease-linked TCR variants, a new computational method was used, one built on a probabilistic model of VDJ rearrangement. TCRdb reanalyzed the raw reads on its own, using fastp at Q25 for trimming and MiXCR for clone calling, and kept in-frame beta chains. Rows with one shared CDR3 protein collapse into an entry with the most common genes and DNA. Here the V and J calls rest on TCRdb's processing, not on the authors' analysis. The sample records just over 150,000 distinct CDR3 sequences, 15% to 20% of which are singletons. Approximately 7.6% of the sample comes from the top ten. V gives up 5 bases and J gives up 2 bases, and the segment between their germline ends measures 4 bases. Per the germline V gene, MDHEN is the CDR1 and SYDVKM is the CDR2. The CDR3 numbers 12 residues from cysteine through phenylalanine. The DNA shown is the 36-base CDR3, in frame from base 1.

The clonotype was recovered from a male donor with ankylosing spondylitis or in good health (not recorded which). Rearrangement joined TRBV28 to TRBJ1-3, with the D gene not confidently named. Sequences were obtained from blood, either unsorted or a sorted T cell fraction (not recorded which). The CDR3 region has the sequence CASSRPGNTIYF. The DNA sequence reads TGTGCCAGCAGTCGGCCTGGAAACACCATATATTTT.